This T cell receptor (beta chain) was recovered during a study of identical twins. This clonotype was picked up a small number of times. The antigen is unknown. Deletions cut 5 bases from V and 0 bases from J, with 15 bases between. The CDR3 sequence is 16 residues long. Germline CDR1 reads ENHRY; CDR2 reads SYGVKD. TCRdb itself ran the 5' RACE reads through MiXCR, one entry per CDR3 protein. This table holds fewer than 500,000 distinct CDR3 sequences, roughly a quarter found once. The study, taken as a whole, reports: Out-of-frame TCR alpha sharing in monozygotic twins exceeded recombination model predictions. Less excess twin sharing appeared in beta out-of-frame sequences.

The same specimen was also included in a second study, on T cells expressing NK-cell markers. As reported in that work: It was sorted CD3+CD56-NKG2C+, CD3+CD56+NKG2C- and CD3+CD56+NKG2C+ T cells that provided the TCR beta repertoires. CD8+ T cells in over five donors included dominant NKG2C+ clonotypes at roughly 1.0-8%.

The rearrangement joins TRBV10-3 to TRBJ2-3; D is perhaps TRBD1 or TRBD2 (5 bases each). The TCR was taken from a woman under 30 in good health. The sequenced sample consisted of CD4+ T cells sorted from blood. The CDR3 loop is CAISSSRDASTDTQYF. The CDR3 coding sequence is TGTGCCATCAGTTCTTCCCGGGACGCAAGCACAGATACGCAGTATTTT.